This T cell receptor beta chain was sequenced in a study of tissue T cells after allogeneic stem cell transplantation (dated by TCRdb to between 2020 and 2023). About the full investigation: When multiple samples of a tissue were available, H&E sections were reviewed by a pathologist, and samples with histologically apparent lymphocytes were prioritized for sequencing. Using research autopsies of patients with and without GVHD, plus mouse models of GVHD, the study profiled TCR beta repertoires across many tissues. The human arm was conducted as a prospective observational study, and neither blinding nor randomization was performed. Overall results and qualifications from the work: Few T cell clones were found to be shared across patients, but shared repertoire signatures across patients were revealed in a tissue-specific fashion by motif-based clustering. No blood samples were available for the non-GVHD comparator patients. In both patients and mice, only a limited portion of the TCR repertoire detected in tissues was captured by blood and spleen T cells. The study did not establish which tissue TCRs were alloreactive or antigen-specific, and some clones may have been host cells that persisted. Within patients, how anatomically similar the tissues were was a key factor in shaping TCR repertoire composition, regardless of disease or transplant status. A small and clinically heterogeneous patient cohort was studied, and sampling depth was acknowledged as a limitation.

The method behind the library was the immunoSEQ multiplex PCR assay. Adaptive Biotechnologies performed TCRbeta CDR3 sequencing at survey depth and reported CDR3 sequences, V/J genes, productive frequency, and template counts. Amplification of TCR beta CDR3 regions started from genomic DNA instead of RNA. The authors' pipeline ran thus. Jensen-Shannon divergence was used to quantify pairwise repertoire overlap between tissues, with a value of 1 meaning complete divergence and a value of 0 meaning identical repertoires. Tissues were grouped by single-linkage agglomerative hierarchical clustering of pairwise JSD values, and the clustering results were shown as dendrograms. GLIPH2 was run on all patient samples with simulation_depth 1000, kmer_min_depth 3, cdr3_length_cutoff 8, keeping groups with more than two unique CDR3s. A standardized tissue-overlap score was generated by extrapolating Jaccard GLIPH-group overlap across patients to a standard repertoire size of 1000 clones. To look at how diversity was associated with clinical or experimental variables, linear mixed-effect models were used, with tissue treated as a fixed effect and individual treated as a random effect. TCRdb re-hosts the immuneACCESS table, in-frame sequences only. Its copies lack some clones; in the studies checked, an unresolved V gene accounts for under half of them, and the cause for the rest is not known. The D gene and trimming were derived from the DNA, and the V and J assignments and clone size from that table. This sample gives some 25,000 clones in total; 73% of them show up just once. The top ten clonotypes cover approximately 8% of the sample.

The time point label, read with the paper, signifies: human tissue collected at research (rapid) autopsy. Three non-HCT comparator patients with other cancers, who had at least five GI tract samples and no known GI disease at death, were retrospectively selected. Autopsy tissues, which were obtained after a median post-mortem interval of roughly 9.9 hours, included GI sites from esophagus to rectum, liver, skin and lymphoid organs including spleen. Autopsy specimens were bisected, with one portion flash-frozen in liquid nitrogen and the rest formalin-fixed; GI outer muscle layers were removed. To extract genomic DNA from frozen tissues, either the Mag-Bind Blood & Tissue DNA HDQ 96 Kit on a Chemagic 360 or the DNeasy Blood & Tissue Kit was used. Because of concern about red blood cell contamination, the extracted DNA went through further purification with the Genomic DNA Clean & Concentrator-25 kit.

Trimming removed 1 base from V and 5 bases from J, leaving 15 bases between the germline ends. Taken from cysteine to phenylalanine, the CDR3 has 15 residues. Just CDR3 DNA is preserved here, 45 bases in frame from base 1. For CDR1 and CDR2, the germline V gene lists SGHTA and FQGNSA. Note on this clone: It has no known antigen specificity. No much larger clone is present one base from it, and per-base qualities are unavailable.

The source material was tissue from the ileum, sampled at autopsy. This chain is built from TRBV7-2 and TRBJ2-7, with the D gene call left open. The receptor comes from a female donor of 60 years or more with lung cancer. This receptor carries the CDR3 CASSLGPGLVDEQYF. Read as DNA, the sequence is TGTGCCAGCAGCTTAGGACCCGGGTTGGTTGACGAGCAGTACTTC.